Each of the 10 T cell receptor beta chains below was sequenced from the same sample in a study of cytomegalovirus exposure and HLA in healthy donors. Both 60 Vbeta primers and 13 Jbeta primers went into the PCR. The data were produced by immunoSEQ multiplex PCR, yet TCRdb's version contains in-frame clones alone and is incomplete. Here the sample spans around 67,000 clones, around 87% being singletons. What was sequenced was PBMCs. The receptors here all came from a woman in her twenties or thirties in good health and CMV-seropositive.

The rearrangement links TRBV15 to TRBJ2-7, with TRBD1 matching 7 bases. Looked up from germline, CDR1 is LNHNV and CDR2 is YYDKDF (reference sequence). The CDR3 sequence is 13 residues long. Trimming removed 4 bases from V and 4 bases from J; junction bases left unmatched: 4. The chain's CDR3 is CATSNNRGYEQYF. The CDR3 nucleotides read TGTGCCACCAGCAACAACAGGGGATACGAGCAGTACTTC.

The rearrangement joins TRBV6-6 to TRBJ2-1, with 10 bases lining up with TRBD1. The CDR3 contains 14 residues. Trimming at V came to 5 bases and at J to 8 bases, leaving 6 bases not matched to a gene. Germline V gene data show CDR1 as MNHNY and CDR2 as SVGAGI (reference sequence). The DNA for the CDR3 is TGTGCCAGCAGTGCGGGACAGGGGTCCCATGAGCAGTTCTTC. Encoded protein: CASSAGQGSHEQFF.

The V and J genes are TRBV2 and TRBJ1-3; 8 nucleotides align to TRBD1. V shed 6 bases, J shed 2 bases, and the junction held 6 bases outside the gene matches. The CDR3 is made up of 15 amino acids. The germline V gene encodes CDR1 SNHLY and CDR2 FYNNEI. CDR3 coding DNA: TGTGCCAGCAGCGCTACAGGGGGAACTGGAAACACCATATATTTT. This gives the protein CASSATGGTGNTIYF.

This CDR3 reads CASSKGTGKQYF. The DNA for the CDR3 is TGTGCCAGCAGCAAGGGAACAGGGAAGCAGTACTTC. The chain couples TRBV21-1 to TRBJ2-7; the table's TRBD1 call for D was not verified on the DNA. TRBV21-1 is a pseudogene locus. CDR3 length equals 12 residues.

In its sample, this clone was seen once. The chain couples TRBV2 to TRBJ2-3; the D is unclear. This CDR3 has 14 residues. Looked up from germline, CDR1 is SNHLY and CDR2 is FYNNEI. Trimming pared 0 bases from V and 6 bases from J, leaving 10 bases between. CDR3 sequence reads: CASSEALNSDTQYF. CDR3 bases: TGTGCCAGCAGTGAAGCACTGAATAGCGATACGCAGTATTTT.

This clone has just one count. The genes are TRBV10-3 and TRBJ2-5; 10 bases match TRBD2. Germline V CDR1 and CDR2: ENHRY, SYGVKD. CDR3 size: 15 residues. V gave up 5 bases and J gave up 2 bases; unmatched junction bases: 5. CDR3 in DNA: TGTGCCATCAGTCGGACTAGCGGAGAGCAAGAGACCCAGTACTTC. Protein sequence: CAISRTSGEQETQYF.

The CDR3 loop is CASSLMTSGRADTQYF. The CDR3 DNA reads as TGTGCCAGCAGCTTAATGACTAGCGGGAGAGCAGATACGCAGTATTTT. The J gene is TRBJ2-3, the V gene TRBV5-4; TRBD2 matches at 12 bases. The CDR3 is made up of 16 amino acids. The junction had 5 bases not matched to a gene; V was cut back by 2 bases and J by 4 bases. The germline V gene encodes CDR1 SGHNT and CDR2 YYREEE (reference sequence).

This chain joins TRBV2 and TRBJ2-7; TRBD1 matches at 9 bases. The CDR3 loop spans 15 amino acids. Germline values: CDR1 SNHLY, CDR2 FYNNEI. With 5 bases clipped from V and 1 base from J, the junction kept 6 bases outside the gene matches. The CDR3 nucleotides are TGTGCCAGCAGTCAACAGGGGGCGTTATCCTACGAGCAGTACTTC. Encoded protein: CASSQQGALSYEQYF.

The V and J genes are TRBV14 and TRBJ1-1; 9 nucleotides agree with TRBD1. Germline lookup yields CDR1 SGHDN and CDR2 FVKESK. The CDR3 consists of 13 residues. The V segment lost 5 bases and the J segment 3 bases; nucleotides outside the gene matches: 1. CDR3 amino acids: CASSWDRDTEAFF. Here the CDR3 DNA reads TGTGCCAGCAGCTGGGACAGGGACACTGAAGCTTTCTTT.

The chain carries TRBV4-1 and TRBJ2-3; TRBD2 matches 10 bases. CDR3 size: 17 residues. Germline V gene sequence: CDR1 MGHRA, CDR2 YSYEKL. Germline trimming cut 0 bases from V and 6 bases from J; bases unmatched to any gene: 9. CDR3 nucleotide sequence: TGCGCCAGCAGCCAAGACTACCTAGCGGGAGCCCCGGATACGCAGTATTTT. Its protein product is CASSQDYLAGAPDTQYF.